What follows are 7 T cell receptor beta chains derived from one specimen sequenced in a study of radiation and T cells in renal cell carcinoma. This sample's time point: blood 2 weeks post-SBRT. The treatment here: 15 Gy SBRT to primary tumor, nephrectomy 4 weeks later. TCRdb's table, derived via immunoSEQ multiplex PCR, lists solely in-frame clones and lacks some. The repertoire holds more than 95,000 clones, with around 81% as singletons. The sample consisted of blood, taken from a patient whose treatment included radiotherapy and nephrectomy. All receptors derive from a man aged 50 to 60 with renal cell carcinoma.

The chain is built from TRBV5-1 and TRBJ2-7, with 7 bases aligning to TRBD1. Germline V lookup: CDR1 SGHRS, CDR2 YFSETQ. The CDR3 sequence is 14 residues long. The V gene end was trimmed by 0 bases and the J gene end by 7 bases; junction bases not matched to a gene: 7. The CDR3 DNA sequence: TGCGCCAGCAGCTTGGACGGACAGGACAGGGAGCAGTACTTC. It specifies CASSLDGQDREQYF.

The chain employs TRBV4-3 and TRBJ1-4; D gene unclear. The V end lost 0 bases, the J end lost 5 bases, and 10 bases lay between the germline ends. Germline CDR1 and CDR2: LGHNA and YSLEER. This CDR3 comprises 15 residues. CDR3 amino acids: CASSQDFGRNEKLFF. The CDR3 DNA reads as TGCGCCAGCAGCCAAGATTTCGGAAGAAATGAAAAACTGTTTTTT.

This rearrangement joins TRBV27 to TRBJ2-5, with 15 bases fitting TRBD2. J gave up 2 bases and V 8 bases, and 3 bases lay outside the gene matches. Germline CDR1 MNHEY, CDR2 SMNVEV (reference sequence). The CDR3 covers 15 residues. The CDR3 coding sequence is TGTGCCAGCGGGGGACTAGCGGGGGGACAAGAGACCCAGTACTTC. Translated: CASGGLAGGQETQYF.

This clone was counted between two and nine times. The rearrangement joins TRBV10-2 to TRBJ2-7; no clear D. This CDR3 has 12 amino acids. The germline CDR1 and CDR2 sequences are WSHSY and SAAADI. V was cut by 0 bases and J by 6 bases, with 6 bases left in between. The CDR3 protein is CASSESWAEQYF. CDR3 nucleotide sequence: TGCGCCAGCAGTGAGTCTTGGGCCGAGCAGTACTTC.

This clone was seen only once. The rearrangement joins TRBV29-1 to TRBJ1-4, with D possibly TRBD1 on 5 matching bases. The CDR3 spans 13 residues. Trimming cost V 2 bases and J 10 bases, with 14 bases left between them. Germline CDR1 SQVTM, CDR2 ANQGSEA. This chain's CDR3 is CSVESGGARKLFF. The CDR3 DNA is TGCAGCGTTGAAAGTGGAGGGGCTCGAAAACTGTTTTTT.

The chain carries TRBV5-1 and TRBJ2-7; D possibly corresponds to TRBD2 (5 bases). The germline V gene encodes CDR1 SGHRS and CDR2 YFSETQ. Trimming removed 1 base from V and 1 base from J, with 15 bases in between. The CDR3 contains 16 residues. The CDR3 loop reads CASSLRGDSGSYEQYF. CDR3 DNA: TGCGCCAGCAGCTTGAGAGGTGACTCGGGGTCCTACGAGCAGTACTTC.

The chain is built from TRBV7-9 and TRBJ1-2, with D perhaps matching TRBD1 (6 bases). CDR3 length: 15 residues. The V and J ends lost 5 bases and 0 bases respectively, with 13 bases between them. Germline V CDR1 and CDR2: SEHNR, FQNEAQ (reference sequence). This CDR3 reads CASSTGTLTNYGYTF. The CDR3 coding sequence is TGTGCCAGCAGCACCGGGACACTAACTAACTATGGCTACACCTTC.